The 23 T cell receptor beta chains given below trace back to one sample, sequenced in a study of PD-L1 blockade in urothelial cancer. TCRdb keeps only in-frame clones here, not all; method: immunoSEQ multiplex PCR. The table has some 97,000 clones, approximately 91% seen once. The sequencing used PBMCs, collected around atezolizumab (anti-PD-L1) treatment. The receptors come from a woman of 80 years or more with urothelial cancer.

V and J are TRBV7-9 and TRBJ2-5, with TRBD2 matching 7 bases. The CDR3 contains 16 residues. Germline CDR1 reads SEHNR; CDR2 reads FQNEAQ (reference sequence). With 2 bases clipped from V and 2 bases from J, the junction kept 8 bases outside the gene matches. The CDR3 DNA reads as TGTGCCAGCAGCTTACGGTCCCTAGCGGCTCAAGAGACCCAGTACTTC. It is translated as CASSLRSLAAQETQYF.

The chain carries TRBV5-6 and TRBJ2-3; the D gene is possibly TRBD2 (5 bases). CDR1 SGHDT and CDR2 YYEEEE come from the germline V gene. The V end was cut by 0 bases, the J end by 6 bases, with 11 bases between. This CDR3 region has 14 residues. The CDR3 is CASSLVRGRDTQYF. The CDR3 DNA follows: TGTGCCAGCAGCTTGGTACGAGGGCGGGATACGCAGTATTTT.

V and J are TRBV7-6 and TRBJ1-4; D remains ambiguous. CDR3 length equals 16 residues. V was pared by 1 base and J by 7 bases, with 16 bases between. From germline, CDR1 is SGHVS and CDR2 FNYEAQ. The CDR3 DNA reads as TGTGCCAGCAGCTTAGAATCAGGCAGCATACCTGAAAAACTGTTTTTT. Translating gives CASSLESGSIPEKLFF. Based on the CDR3 plus reference TRBV7-6 and TRBJ1-4, the full variable domain is GAGVSQSPRYKVTKRGQDVALRCDPISGHVSLYWYRQALGQGPEFLTYFNYEAQQDKSGLPNDRFSAERPEGSISTLTIQRTEQRDSAMYRCASSLESGSIPEKLFFGSGTQLSVL.

V usage is TRBV9 and J usage is TRBJ1-1, with a tentative D call TRBD1 (6 bases). Trimming left V 1 base short and J 6 bases short, with 10 bases between. The CDR3 is made up of 13 amino acids. Germline CDR1 is SGDLS and CDR2 is YYNGEE. The CDR3 nucleotides read TGTGCCAGCAGCGTACAGGGGTCCCCTGAAGCTTTCTTT. Protein: CASSVQGSPEAFF.

A single count supports this clone. The chain has TRBV7-2 and TRBJ1-1; no clear D. V gave up 1 base and J gave up 11 bases, with 17 bases separating them. Germline values: CDR1 SGHTA, CDR2 FQGNSA. The CDR3 has 14 residues. CDR3 sequence: CASSLEEGTGSAFF. For the CDR3, the DNA is TGTGCCAGCAGCTTAGAGGAGGGTACGGGGTCGGCTTTCTTT. The full variable domain, with the rest looked up from reference TRBV7-2 and TRBJ1-1, is GAGVSQSPSNKVTEKGKDVELRCDPISGHTALYWYRQSLGQGLEFLIYFQGNSAPDKSGLPSDRFSAERTGGSVSTLTIQRTQQEDSAVYLCASSLEEGTGSAFFGQGTRLTVV.

This chain links TRBV29-1 with TRBJ2-7; 7 bases map to TRBD2. V lost 8 bases, J lost 3 bases, and 10 bases stayed unmatched. The CDR3 runs to 13 residues. CDR1 is SQVTM, CDR2 ANQGSEA, per germline. Here the CDR3 reads CSRWEGSGYEQYF. As DNA, the CDR3 is TGCAGCCGATGGGAGGGGTCAGGCTACGAGCAGTACTTC.

The chain carries TRBV7-9 and TRBJ1-4, with D perhaps matching TRBD1 (6 bases). The germline V gene encodes CDR1 SEHNR and CDR2 FQNEAQ (reference sequence). The length of the CDR3 is 18 residues. The germline V and J ends were trimmed by 5 bases and 3 bases, with 22 bases remaining between them. The CDR3 DNA reads TGTGCCAGCAGCCCGGGGGTCGGGGGGCGCTTTGCTAATGAAAAACTGTTTTTT. This encodes CASSPGVGGRFANEKLFF.

This clone was detected a few times. The rearrangement links TRBV28 to TRBJ1-2; 8 nucleotides match TRBD1. The CDR3 contains 14 residues. V lost 5 bases, J lost 5 bases, and 7 bases stayed unmatched. CDR1 and CDR2 (germline): MDHEN, SYDVKM. CDR3 loop: CASSPGTGRYGYTF. CDR3 bases: TGTGCCAGCAGTCCTGGGACAGGAAGGTATGGCTACACCTTC.

The chain is built from TRBV28 and TRBJ2-7; no definite D call. CDR1 is MDHEN, CDR2 SYDVKM, per germline. CDR3 length equals 13 residues. V lost 7 bases and J lost 3, with 13 bases in between. CDR3 coding DNA: TGTGCCAGCATTGGCGGCAGCTTCTACGAGCAGTACTTC. This sequence encodes CASIGGSFYEQYF.

V gene TRBV6-1 combines with J gene TRBJ2-2; 11 bases are a match to TRBD2. The CDR3 length is 15 residues. Per germline, CDR1 MNHNS and CDR2 SASEGT. After removal of 8 bases from V and 5 bases from J, the junction contained 7 bases not matched to a gene. CDR3 in amino acids: CASGSGLAETGELFF. The CDR3 nucleotides read TGTGCCAGCGGGTCGGGACTAGCGGAAACCGGGGAGCTGTTTTTT.

The chain uses TRBV6-1 and TRBJ2-6; the match to TRBD1 covers 8 bases. V was pared by 7 bases and J by 2 bases, with 4 bases of the junction left unmatched. CDR3 length equals 15 residues. Germline V gene data show CDR1 as MNHNS and CDR2 as SASEGT. This CDR3 reads CASTQGAAGANVLTF. CDR3 sequence (DNA): TGTGCCAGCACCCAGGGGGCGGCTGGGGCCAACGTCCTGACTTTC.

V is TRBV27 and J is TRBJ2-7, with D uncertain. There are 13 residues in the CDR3. Trimming shortened V by 4 bases and J by 2 bases, and 9 bases separated the two germline ends. Looked up from germline, CDR1 is MNHEY and CDR2 is SMNVEV (reference sequence). The CDR3 sequence is CASSSGSAYEQYF. The CDR3 DNA is TGTGCCAGCAGTTCCGGGTCTGCCTACGAGCAGTACTTC.

The chain uses TRBV5-1 and TRBJ2-1; D is uncertain. In germline, CDR1 is SGHRS, CDR2 YFSETQ. V was cut by 1 base and J by 8 bases, with 10 bases left in between. The CDR3 is 13 amino acids. In DNA, the CDR3 is TGCGCCAGCAGCTTGCCGGTGATGGATGAGCAGTTCTTC. It encodes CASSLPVMDEQFF.

The gene calls are TRBV18 and TRBJ2-7, with TRBD2 matching over 14 bases. CDR3 size: 20 residues. Germline V gene lookup returns CDR1 KGHSH and CDR2 LQKENI. With V trimmed by 3 bases and J by 8 bases, 21 bases remained unmatched. The CDR3 sequence: CASSPQTQTTGTSGSGKQYF. CDR3 bases: TGTGCCAGCTCACCGCAAACCCAGACAACCGGGACTAGCGGGAGCGGGAAGCAGTACTTC.

This chain joins TRBV10-1 and TRBJ2-2, with 10 bases fitting TRBD1. Germline values: CDR1 WNHNN, CDR2 SYGVQD (reference sequence). Trimming at V came to 3 bases and at J to 4 bases, leaving 11 bases not matched to a gene. The CDR3 consists of 18 residues. DNA for the CDR3: TGCGCCAGCAGTGACCTCCCCGCGGGACAGGGGATCACCGGGGAGCTGTTTTTT. Protein sequence: CASSDLPAGQGITGELFF.

The CDR3: CASSPSRAEETQYF. The CDR3 DNA sequence: TGTGCCAGCTCACCATCCAGGGCTGAAGAGACCCAGTACTTC. The rearrangement links TRBV18 to TRBJ2-5; a possible D gene is TRBD1 (5 bases). Trimming pared 2 bases from V and 3 bases from J, leaving 10 bases between. Germline values: CDR1 KGHSH, CDR2 LQKENI. This CDR3 has 14 amino acids.

V gene TRBV7-2 combines with J gene TRBJ1-1; D is possibly TRBD1 (6 bases). Trimming cost V 6 bases and J 1 base, with 12 bases left between them. From germline, CDR1 is SGHTA and CDR2 FQGNSA. CDR3 length: 14 residues. CDR3 sequence: CASRAIQGNTEAFF. CDR3 in DNA: TGTGCCAGCAGGGCGATACAGGGGAACACTGAAGCTTTCTTT. Drawing the rest from reference TRBV7-2 and TRBJ1-1, the complete variable domain is GAGVSQSPSNKVTEKGKDVELRCDPISGHTALYWYRQSLGQGLEFLIYFQGNSAPDKSGLPSDRFSAERTGGSVSTLTIQRTQQEDSAVYLCASRAIQGNTEAFFGQGTRLTVV.

The rearrangement uses TRBV5-4 and TRBJ2-1, with D perhaps TRBD1 (6 bases). This CDR3 is built from 13 residues. The germline V and J ends were trimmed by 0 bases and 8 bases, with 9 bases remaining between them. Germline lookup yields CDR1 SGHNT and CDR2 YYREEE (reference sequence). Here the CDR3 DNA reads TGTGCCAGCAGCTTGGATGGGGGCTATGAGCAGTTCTTC. Protein product: CASSLDGGYEQFF.

This clone came up once. The chain uses TRBV27 and TRBJ1-1; no reliable D call. The CDR3 extends over 13 amino acids. V gave up 3 bases and J gave up 2 bases, with 7 bases separating them. Germline CDR1 is MNHEY and CDR2 is SMNVEV (reference sequence). CDR3 DNA sequence: TGTGCCAGCAGTTTTGGCGGAAACACTGAAGCTTTCTTT. It codes for CASSFGGNTEAFF.

The chain carries TRBV30 and TRBJ2-7; possible D gene TRBD2, 6 bases. Germline CDR1 and CDR2: GTSNPN and SVGIG (reference sequence). The CDR3 extends over 16 amino acids. Trimming took 3 bases from V and 3 from J, leaving 21 bases between them. Here the CDR3 DNA reads TGTGCCTGGAGGCCCCCCCGAGGGACTGGGAACTACGAGCAGTACTTC. Protein sequence: CAWRPPRGTGNYEQYF.

The V and J genes are TRBV7-2 and TRBJ2-2; tentatively, D is TRBD2 (6 bases). Trimming left V 5 bases short and J 5 bases short, with 15 bases between. The CDR3 sequence is 15 residues long. CDR1 is SGHTA and CDR2 is FQGNSA in the germline V gene. The CDR3 reads CASSPRMAGTGELFF. The CDR3 coding sequence is TGTGCCAGCAGCCCCAGGATGGCGGGGACCGGGGAGCTGTTTTTT.

V is TRBV25-1 and J is TRBJ2-7, with no clear D. This CDR3 contains 14 residues. CDR1 is MGHDK and CDR2 is SYGVNS in the germline V gene. V dropped 1 base and J dropped 3 bases, with 10 bases sitting between them. This CDR3 reads CASSESGLIYEQYF. CDR3 in DNA: TGTGCCAGCAGTGAATCAGGCCTAATCTACGAGCAGTACTTC.

J is TRBJ1-2 and V is TRBV6-1; D might be TRBD1 (6 bases). There are 15 residues in the CDR3. The V end was cut by 5 bases, the J end by 3 bases, with 16 bases between. From germline, CDR1 is MNHNS and CDR2 SASEGT. This chain's CDR3 is CASSSTGLLDYGYTF. CDR3 bases: TGTGCCAGCAGTTCTACAGGGCTTTTGGACTATGGCTACACCTTC.